These T cell receptor beta chains were read from a single sample in a study of T-cell memory formation after mild COVID-19. TCRdb reprocessed the 5' RACE reads via MiXCR and lists one record per CDR3 protein. The sample records some 450,000 distinct CDR3 sequences, 15% to 20% being singletons. The sample comprised PBMCs or a T cell subset sorted from them (not recorded which). The receptors here all came from an adult woman who had mild COVID-19 (a few samples of this study predate the infection). Cell type and time point are not known. The conserved cysteine and the conserved F or W are not part of the CDR3 here.

j_call,v_call,cdr3_aa
TRBJ1-2,TRBV5-1,ASSLAGGDGYT
TRBJ2-7,TRBV21-1,ASPGQKGISYEQY
TRBJ2-4,TRBV2,ASRERGQGAPPAKNIQY
TRBJ1-5,TRBV20-1,SARVGGGNQPQH
TRBJ2-3,TRBV24-1,ATSDFPITDTQY
TRBJ1-2,TRBV27,ASSPTGAPLNYGYT
TRBJ2-2,TRBV7-3,ASSLIAGVTGELF
TRBJ2-1,TRBV6-6,ASSYDPDRELIGYNEQF
TRBJ2-3,TRBV9,ASSQSPGSTDTQY
TRBJ2-6,TRBV11-2,ASSAHTVSGANVLT
TRBJ1-1,TRBV19,ASSIWENTEAF